The sequence of this TCR beta chain was determined in a study of shared clonotypes between healthy human individuals. This table comes from immunoSEQ multiplex PCR, and its TCRdb copy is limited to in-frame clones, with some not included. This table holds some 2 million clones, about 95% found once. Terminally differentiated effector memory CD45RA+ cells were excluded from the naive CD8 cells, which were CD45RO-negative and positively selected for CCR7. V lost 1 base and J lost 0, with 21 bases in between. CDR1 is SGHKS and CDR2 is YYEKEE in the germline V gene (reference sequence). The CDR3 totals 19 residues.

The sequenced sample was naive CD8+ T cells sorted from blood. The rearrangement links TRBV5-5 to TRBJ2-3; no definite D call. The receptor's source is a man between 18 and 29 years old in good health. The CDR3 sequence: CASSLLPPSTFSSTDTQYF. The CDR3 nucleotides read TGTGCCAGCAGCTTGCTCCCGCCGTCGACATTCTCTAGCACAGATACGCAGTATTTT. Full variable domain (remainder filled in from reference TRBV5-5 and TRBJ2-3): DAGVTQSPTHLIKTRGQQVTLRCSPISGHKSVSWYQQVLGQGPQFIFQYYEKEERGRGNFPDRFSARQFPNYSSELNVNALLLGDSALYLCASSLLPPSTFSSTDTQYFGPGTRLTVL.